These T cell receptor beta chains were read from a single sample in a study of T-cell memory formation after mild COVID-19. Each CDR3 protein is one row after TCRdb ran MiXCR on the 5' RACE reads. The sample shows hundreds of thousands of distinct CDR3 sequences, roughly a fifth of them seen only once. Sequenced input: PBMCs or a T cell subset sorted from them (not recorded which). The origin of the receptors is an adult woman who had mild COVID-19 (a few samples of this study predate the infection). Cell type and time point are not known. CDR3s include the opening cysteine and the closing phenylalanine or tryptophan. The D gene is left open where the match is weak. Where a row states a size, it is once, few, many or the class of an expanded clone; other rows omit it.

d_gene,v_gene,abundance,j_gene,CDR3nt,CDR3aa
TRBD1,TRBV30,NA,TRBJ1-6,TGTGCCTGGAGCTGGAGAACAGGGGGAAATTCACCCCTCCACTTT,CAWSWRTGGNSPLHF
NA,TRBV7-6,NA,TRBJ2-7,TGTGCCAGCAGCGTCGGGCCTAGAGGTTCCGCCGAGCAGTACTTC,CASSVGPRGSAEQYF
NA,TRBV18,many,TRBJ2-5,TGTGCCAGCTCACCAACTATTAACAGGGAGAAAGGAAAAGAGACCCAGTACTTC,CASSPTINREKGKETQYF
NA,TRBV9,few,TRBJ2-7,TGTGCCAGCAGCGTAAGAGACAGCGCCTACGAGCAGTACTTC,CASSVRDSAYEQYF
NA,TRBV10-3,few,TRBJ2-4,TGTGCCATCAGTAGTGGTCCCAAAAACATTCAGTACTTC,CAISSGPKNIQYF
TRBD1,TRBV6-5,NA,TRBJ2-7,TGTGCCAGCAGTGCCGACAGGGCCCCCTTGGCCGAGCAGTACTTC,CASSADRAPLAEQYF
TRBD1,TRBV7-9,once,TRBJ2-4,TGTGCCAGCAGCTTAGAACCTCTACGGACAGGGGGATTAGCCAAAAACATTCAGTACTTC,CASSLEPLRTGGLAKNIQYF
NA,TRBV20-1,few,TRBJ1-1,TGCAGTGCTAGGAGTCGACCGAGCATGAACACTGAAGCTTTCTTT,CSARSRPSMNTEAFF
TRBD1,TRBV5-1,NA,TRBJ1-2,TGCGCCAGCAGCTTGGTGCCAGGGGGCGCCTACTATGGCTACACCTTC,CASSLVPGGAYYGYTF
NA,TRBV29-1,few,TRBJ1-1,TGCAGCGCCCAGCGCTCGGCGTACACTGAAGCTTTCTTT,CSAQRSAYTEAFF
TRBD1,TRBV11-2,few,TRBJ2-7,TGTGCCAGCAGCCTACAGGGGGGTCACTCCTACGAGCAGTACTTC,CASSLQGGHSYEQYF
TRBD2,TRBV7-2,few,TRBJ2-3,TGTGCCAGCAGCTTAGACGGGACTAGCGGGGGTACGCAGTATTTT,CASSLDGTSGGTQYF
NA,TRBV5-1,NA,TRBJ2-7,TGCGCCAGCAGCTGGGGACAATCCTACGAGCAGTACTTC,CASSWGQSYEQYF
TRBD1,TRBV7-2,many,TRBJ1-3,TGTGCCAGCAGCGCTACAGGGGGTGGCAGAGGAAACACCATATATTTT,CASSATGGGRGNTIYF
NA,TRBV3-1,NA,TRBJ1-2,TGTGCCAGCAGCCAAGGAAGGGCCTCTTACTACACCTTC,CASSQGRASYYTF
NA,TRBV12-3/TRBV12-4,NA,TRBJ2-7,TGTGCCAGCGGGGAGTACTACGAGCAGTACTTC,CASGEYYEQYF
NA,TRBV7-8,NA,TRBJ2-2,TGTGCCAGCAGCTTACGGGGGCCAGGGGACTTGAGGGTAGCGAACACCGGGGAGCTGTTTTTT,CASSLRGPGDLRVANTGELFF
NA,TRBV6-4,few,TRBJ1-1,TGTGCCAGCAGTGAAGAGGGAACAGGGATAACTGAAGCTTTCTTT,CASSEEGTGITEAFF
TRBD2,TRBV7-2,few,TRBJ2-7,TGTGCCAGCAGCTCCCTTAGCGGGAGCCTTTCCTACGAGCAGTACTTC,CASSSLSGSLSYEQYF
NA,TRBV25-1,NA,TRBJ2-3,TGTGCCAGCAGTGCCAGATCCAGGCGGCAGGGAGATACGCAGTATTTT,CASSARSRRQGDTQYF
TRBD1,TRBV18,few,TRBJ2-7,TGTGCCAGCTCCATCGGACAGGGTGGCTCCTACGAGCAGTACTTC,CASSIGQGGSYEQYF
TRBD2,TRBV20-1,once,TRBJ2-1,TGCAGTGCCAGCGGGGGACTAGCGGGCCATGAGCAGTTCTTC,CSASGGLAGHEQFF
NA,TRBV11-3,many,TRBJ1-2,TGTGCCAGCGGGGGCAGTGCCTATGGCTACACCTTC,CASGGSAYGYTF
NA,TRBV12-3/TRBV12-4,many,TRBJ2-3,TGTGCCAGCAGTTTAGCGCGGGGCTCCACAGATACGCAGTATTTT,CASSLARGSTDTQYF
NA,TRBV5-1,NA,TRBJ2-7,TGCGCCAGCAGCTCGGACCGGAGACAGGTCAAAGGCGAGCAGTACTTC,CASSSDRRQVKGEQYF